This note documents a single T cell receptor beta chain sequence. The record originates from a study of technical replicates of blood from a few donors. The data were produced by immunoSEQ multiplex PCR, yet TCRdb's version contains in-frame clones alone and is incomplete. Of around 80,000 clones in the sample, 75% to 95% were seen once. Germline V gene data show CDR1 as MDHEN and CDR2 as SYDVKM. This CDR3 comprises 14 residues. V dropped 6 bases and J dropped 4; count of bases not matched to a gene: 3. The sequencing sample was made of T cells isolated from PBMCs. The source of this sequence is a human donor in good health. The V call is TRBV28, the J call TRBJ1-5; 10 nucleotides match TRBD1. CDR3 loop: CASRGTGENQPQHF. The CDR3 coding sequence is TGTGCCAGCAGAGGGACAGGGGAAAATCAGCCCCAGCATTTT.